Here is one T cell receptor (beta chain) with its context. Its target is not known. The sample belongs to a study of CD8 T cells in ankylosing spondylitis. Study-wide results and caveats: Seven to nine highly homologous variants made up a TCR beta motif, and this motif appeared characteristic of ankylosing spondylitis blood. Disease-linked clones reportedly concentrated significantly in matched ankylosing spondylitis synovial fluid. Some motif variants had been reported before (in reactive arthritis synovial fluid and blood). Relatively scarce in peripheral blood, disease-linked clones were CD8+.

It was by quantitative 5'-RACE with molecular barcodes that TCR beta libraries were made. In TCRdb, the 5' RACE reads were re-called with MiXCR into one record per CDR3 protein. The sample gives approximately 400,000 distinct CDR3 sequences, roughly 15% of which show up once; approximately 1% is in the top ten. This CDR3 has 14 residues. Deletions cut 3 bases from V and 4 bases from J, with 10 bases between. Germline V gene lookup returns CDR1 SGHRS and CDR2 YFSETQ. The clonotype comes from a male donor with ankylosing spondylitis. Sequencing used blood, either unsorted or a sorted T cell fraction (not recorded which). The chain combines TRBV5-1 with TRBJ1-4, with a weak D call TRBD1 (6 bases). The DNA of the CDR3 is TGCGCCAGCAGCTCGGACAGTCTTAATGAAAAACTGTTTTTT. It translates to CASSSDSLNEKLFF.